Listed below are T cell receptor beta chains from one sample, sequenced in a study of blood T cell repertoires in COVID-19. Repertoires were generated with immunoSEQ multiplex PCR, while TCRdb's copy carries only in-frame clones and drops some. This table holds around 300,000 clones, 88% found once. The sequencing sample was made of peripheral blood. The receptors here all came from a man younger than 35 with active or convalescent COVID-19. Both conserved end residues are part of each CDR3. Each record gives: V gene, J gene, clone size, D gene, CDR3 DNA, CDR3 protein. The D gene is left open where the match is weak. Not all rows give a size; the values are once, few, many and, for expanded clones, a class.

V: TRBV29-1; J: TRBJ1-2; size: NA; D: TRBD1; DNA: TGCAGCGTTGATCCAGGGGGCCCACCCTATGGCTACACCTTC; CDR3: CSVDPGGPPYGYTF
V: TRBV15; J: TRBJ2-7; size: NA; D: TRBD2; DNA: TGTGCCACCAGCAGAATGCGGGGGGGCCAGTACGAGCAGTACTTC; CDR3: CATSRMRGGQYEQYF
V: TRBV11-2; J: TRBJ1-1; size: NA; D: NA; DNA: TGTGCCAGCAGTCAGGAAACTGAAGCTTTCTTT; CDR3: CASSQETEAFF
V: TRBV19; J: TRBJ1-1; size: NA; D: NA; DNA: TGTGCCAGTAGGATTTTACAGGGAAGTAACACTGAAGCTTTCTTT; CDR3: CASRILQGSNTEAFF
V: TRBV19; J: TRBJ2-6; size: few; D: NA; DNA: TGTGCCAGTAACACCCCCCCCCGAGGGTTCGCTGGGGCCAACGTCCTGACTTTC; CDR3: CASNTPPRGFAGANVLTF
V: TRBV19; J: TRBJ1-2; size: NA; D: NA; DNA: TGTGCCAGTAGTATATCCAACCAGTTGTCCTATGGCTACACCTTC; CDR3: CASSISNQLSYGYTF
V: TRBV2; J: TRBJ1-4; size: NA; D: NA; DNA: TGTGCCAGCCTCCCTGGGGGGGGTTTGGCGACTAATGAAAAACTGTTTTTT; CDR3: CASLPGGGLATNEKLFF
V: TRBV19; J: TRBJ2-1; size: NA; D: NA; DNA: TGTGCCAGCTTCGACAGTAACTCCTACAATGAGCAGTTCTTC; CDR3: CASFDSNSYNEQFF
V: TRBV5-1; J: TRBJ2-1; size: NA; D: NA; DNA: TGCGCCAGCAGCTTGGACAGGACTAACTACAATGAGCAGTTCTTC; CDR3: CASSLDRTNYNEQFF
V: TRBV4-1; J: TRBJ1-4; size: NA; D: NA; DNA: TGCGCCACGGGAGGGCGCGCGGGGTGGGAAAAACTGTTTTTT; CDR3: CATGGRAGWEKLFF
V: TRBV15; J: TRBJ2-5; size: NA; D: TRBD2; DNA: TGTGCCACCAGCAGAGATGGTCTAGCGGCGTACTTC; CDR3: CATSRDGLAAYF
V: TRBV11-2; J: TRBJ2-7; size: NA; D: NA; DNA: TGTGCCAGCAGCTTCGAAGGGGCCGAGCAGTACTTC; CDR3: CASSFEGAEQYF
V: TRBV29-1; J: TRBJ1-1; size: NA; D: NA; DNA: TGCAGCGCTCTCGAGGCATTGAACACTGAAGCTTTCTTT; CDR3: CSALEALNTEAFF
V: TRBV6-4; J: TRBJ2-2; size: NA; D: NA; DNA: TGTGCCAGCAGCAGGGGGAACACCGGGGAGCTGTTTTTT; CDR3: CASSRGNTGELFF
V: TRBV4-1; J: TRBJ1-3; size: NA; D: TRBD1; DNA: TGCGCCAGCAGCCCGACAGGGGATATCTCCAGGGGCTCTGGAAACACCATATATTTT; CDR3: CASSPTGDISRGSGNTIYF
V: TRBV19; J: TRBJ1-2; size: NA; D: NA; DNA: TGTGCCAGTAGCCAAAGAGTTACGAACTATGGCTACACCTTC; CDR3: CASSQRVTNYGYTF
V: TRBV12-5; J: TRBJ1-5; size: once; D: NA; DNA: TGTGCTAGTGGTTTGGTCATTACGTCCGTGGGGGAGGATCAGCCCCAGCATTTT; CDR3: CASGLVITSVGEDQPQHF
V: TRBV27; J: TRBJ1-2; size: NA; D: TRBD1; DNA: TGTGCCAGCAGTTTAGGACAGGGAGCGGGTTATGGCTACACCTTC; CDR3: CASSLGQGAGYGYTF
V: TRBV3-1/TRBV3-2; J: TRBJ2-5; size: NA; D: TRBD2; DNA: TGTGCCAGCGCGACTAGCGGGGCAAAGACCCAGTACTTC; CDR3: CASATSGAKTQYF
V: TRBV7-2; J: TRBJ2-7; size: NA; D: TRBD2; DNA: TGTGCCAGCAGCACAACTAGCGGGGGCTACGAGCAGTACTTC; CDR3: CASSTTSGGYEQYF
V: TRBV6-2/TRBV6-3; J: TRBJ2-5; size: NA; D: TRBD2; DNA: TGTGCCAGCAGTTACTCGACGGGACTAGCTTCTAGAGAGACCCAGTACTTC; CDR3: CASSYSTGLASRETQYF
V: TRBV27; J: TRBJ2-7; size: NA; D: NA; DNA: TGTGCCAGCAGTTCATACAGGGCCCCCTACGTCTACGAGCAGTACTTC; CDR3: CASSSYRAPYVYEQYF
V: TRBV19; J: TRBJ1-5; size: NA; D: NA; DNA: TGTGCCAGTAGTATAGGGCCTTATAGCAATCAGCCCCAGCATTTT; CDR3: CASSIGPYSNQPQHF
V: TRBV10-3; J: TRBJ1-5; size: NA; D: NA; DNA: TGTGCCATCAGTGAGTCGGGGGGAGACGGCAATCAGCCCCAGCATTTT; CDR3: CAISESGGDGNQPQHF
V: TRBV15; J: TRBJ1-4; size: NA; D: NA; DNA: TGTGCCACCAGCAGAGATCGGGTCGGAGGAAAACTGTTTTTT; CDR3: CATSRDRVGGKLFF
V: TRBV27; J: TRBJ1-1; size: NA; D: NA; DNA: TGTGCCAGCAGTTTATCCGGTTGGGGGGTGGGGAACACTGAAGCTTTCTTT; CDR3: CASSLSGWGVGNTEAFF
V: TRBV19; J: TRBJ1-2; size: NA; D: NA; DNA: TGTGCCAGTAGTATAGAGAGGGCTCGTGGCTACACCTTC; CDR3: CASSIERARGYTF
V: TRBV6-4; J: TRBJ2-1; size: NA; D: NA; DNA: TGTGCCAGCAGTGACTTTGGGAGTAGCTCCTACAATGAGCAGTTCTTC; CDR3: CASSDFGSSSYNEQFF
V: TRBV25-1; J: TRBJ2-7; size: NA; D: TRBD1; DNA: TGTGCCAGCAGTGATCAACAGGGGGAGAAGGACGAGCAGTACTTC; CDR3: CASSDQQGEKDEQYF
V: TRBV9; J: TRBJ1-5; size: NA; D: NA; DNA: TGTGCCAGCAGCCCAGGAGAGGGTGTCTGGAGCAGTCAGCCCCAGCATTTT; CDR3: CASSPGEGVWSSQPQHF
V: TRBV4-1; J: TRBJ1-1; size: NA; D: NA; DNA: TGCGCCAGCAGCCAAGAATCAGGATATATGACTGAAGCTTTCTTT; CDR3: CASSQESGYMTEAFF
V: TRBV12-3/TRBV12-4; J: TRBJ2-7; size: NA; D: NA; DNA: TGTGCCAGCAGTTTACAGGGTACGGACGAGCAGTACTTC; CDR3: CASSLQGTDEQYF
V: TRBV9; J: TRBJ1-2; size: NA; D: NA; DNA: TGTGCCAGCAGCGGAGCTTCCGGCAGGGAGGCCTACGGCTACACCTTC; CDR3: CASSGASGREAYGYTF